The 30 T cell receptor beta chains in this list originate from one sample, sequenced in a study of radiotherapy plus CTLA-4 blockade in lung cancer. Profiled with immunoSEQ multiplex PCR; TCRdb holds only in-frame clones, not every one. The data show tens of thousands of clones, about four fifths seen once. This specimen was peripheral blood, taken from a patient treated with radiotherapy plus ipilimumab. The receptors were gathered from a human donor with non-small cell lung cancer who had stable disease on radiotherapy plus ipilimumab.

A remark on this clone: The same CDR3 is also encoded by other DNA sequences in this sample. In nucleotides, the CDR3 is TGTGCCAGCAGCTTGAGCTCGACTAACACAGATACGCAGTATTTT. This encodes CASSLSSTNTDTQYF. The chain combines TRBV7-3 with TRBJ2-3, with a tentative D call TRBD2 (5 bases). The V gene lost 3 bases and the J gene lost 2 bases, with 12 bases spanning the gap. The CDR3 runs 15 residues. The germline gives CDR1 SGHTA, CDR2 FQGTGA.

CDR3: CASSYTTTDPYEQYF. The DNA of the CDR3 is TGTGCCAGCAGTTACACAACGACAGATCCCTACGAGCAGTACTTC. This chain connects TRBV6-5 to TRBJ2-7; D might be TRBD1 (5 bases). The CDR3 runs 15 residues. Germline CDR1 reads MNHEY; CDR2 reads SVGAGI. The V end was cut by 2 bases, the J end by 2 bases, with 13 bases between.

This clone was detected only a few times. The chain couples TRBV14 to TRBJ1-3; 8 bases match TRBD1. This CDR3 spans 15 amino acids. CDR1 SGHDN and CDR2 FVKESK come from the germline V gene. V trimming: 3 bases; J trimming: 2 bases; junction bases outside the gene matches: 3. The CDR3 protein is CASSQRTGTGNTIYF. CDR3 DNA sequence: TGTGCCAGCAGCCAGAGGACAGGGACTGGAAACACCATATATTTT.

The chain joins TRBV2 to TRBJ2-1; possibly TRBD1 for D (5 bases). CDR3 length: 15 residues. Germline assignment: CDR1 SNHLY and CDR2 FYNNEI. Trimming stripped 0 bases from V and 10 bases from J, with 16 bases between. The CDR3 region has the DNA TGTGCCAGCAGTGAAGCGGGCCAGGCCTGGGGCGAGCAGTTCTTC. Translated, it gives CASSEAGQAWGEQFF.

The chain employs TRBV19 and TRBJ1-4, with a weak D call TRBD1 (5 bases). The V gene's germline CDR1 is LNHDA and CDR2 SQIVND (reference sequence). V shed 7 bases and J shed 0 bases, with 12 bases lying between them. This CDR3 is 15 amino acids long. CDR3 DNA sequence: TGTGCCAGTACCCCGAGGGGTTCAACTAATGAAAAACTGTTTTTT. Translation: CASTPRGSTNEKLFF.

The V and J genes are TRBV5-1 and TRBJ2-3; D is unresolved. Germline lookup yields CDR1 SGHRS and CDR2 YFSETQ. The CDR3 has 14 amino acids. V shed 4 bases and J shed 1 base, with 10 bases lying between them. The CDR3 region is CASSEQTGTDTQYF. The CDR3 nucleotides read TGCGCCAGCAGCGAACAGACTGGCACAGATACGCAGTATTTT.

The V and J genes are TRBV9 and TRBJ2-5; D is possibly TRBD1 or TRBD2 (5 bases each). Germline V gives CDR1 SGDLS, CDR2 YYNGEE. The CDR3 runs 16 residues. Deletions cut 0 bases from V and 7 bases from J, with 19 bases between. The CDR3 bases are TGTGCCAGCAGCGTAGGAGGGGACCTCCCGATGGGGACCCAGTACTTC. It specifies CASSVGGDLPMGTQYF. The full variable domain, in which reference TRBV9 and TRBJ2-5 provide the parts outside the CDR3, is DSGVTQTPKHLITATGQRVTLRCSPRSGDLSVYWYQQSLDQGLQFLIQYYNGEERAKGNILERFSAQQFPDLHSELNLSSLELGDSALYFCASSVGGDLPMGTQYFGPGTRLLVL.

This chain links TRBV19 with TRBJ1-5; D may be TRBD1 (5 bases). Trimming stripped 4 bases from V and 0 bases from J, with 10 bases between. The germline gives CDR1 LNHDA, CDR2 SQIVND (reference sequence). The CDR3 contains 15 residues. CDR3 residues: CASSTDRNSNQPQHF. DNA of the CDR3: TGTGCCAGTAGTACAGACAGAAATAGCAATCAGCCCCAGCATTTT.

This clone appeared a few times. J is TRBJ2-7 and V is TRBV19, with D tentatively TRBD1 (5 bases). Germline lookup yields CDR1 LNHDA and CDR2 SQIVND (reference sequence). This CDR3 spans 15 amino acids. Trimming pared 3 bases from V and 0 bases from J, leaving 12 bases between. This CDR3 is CASSMRQGSSYEQYF. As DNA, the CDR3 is TGTGCCAGTAGTATGCGTCAGGGCAGCTCCTACGAGCAGTACTTC.

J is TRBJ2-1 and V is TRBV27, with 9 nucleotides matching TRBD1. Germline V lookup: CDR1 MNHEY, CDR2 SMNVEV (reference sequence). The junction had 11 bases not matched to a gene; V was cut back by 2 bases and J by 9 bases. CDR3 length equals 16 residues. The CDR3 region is CASSLVAGTGPGEQFF. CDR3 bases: TGTGCCAGCAGTTTAGTGGCCGGGACAGGGCCCGGTGAGCAGTTCTTC.

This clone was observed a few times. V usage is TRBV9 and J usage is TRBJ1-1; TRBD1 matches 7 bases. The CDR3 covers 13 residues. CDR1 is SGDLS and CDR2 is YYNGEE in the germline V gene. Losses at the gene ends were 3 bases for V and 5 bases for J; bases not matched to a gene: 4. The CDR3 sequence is CASSAQGGTEAFF. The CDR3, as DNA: TGTGCCAGCAGCGCGCAGGGGGGGACTGAAGCTTTCTTT.

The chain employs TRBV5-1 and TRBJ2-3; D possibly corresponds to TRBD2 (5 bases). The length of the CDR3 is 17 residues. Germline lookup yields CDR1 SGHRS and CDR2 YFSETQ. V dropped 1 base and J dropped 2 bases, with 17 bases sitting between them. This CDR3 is CASSLIPVSGYTDTQYF. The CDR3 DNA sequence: TGCGCCAGCAGCTTGATACCCGTAAGCGGATACACAGATACGCAGTATTTT.

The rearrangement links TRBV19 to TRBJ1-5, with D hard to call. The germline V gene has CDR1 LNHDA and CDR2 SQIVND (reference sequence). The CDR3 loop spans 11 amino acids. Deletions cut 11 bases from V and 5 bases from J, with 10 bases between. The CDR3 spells CAGGFDQPQHF. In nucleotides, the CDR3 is TGTGCCGGCGGGTTTGATCAGCCCCAGCATTTT.

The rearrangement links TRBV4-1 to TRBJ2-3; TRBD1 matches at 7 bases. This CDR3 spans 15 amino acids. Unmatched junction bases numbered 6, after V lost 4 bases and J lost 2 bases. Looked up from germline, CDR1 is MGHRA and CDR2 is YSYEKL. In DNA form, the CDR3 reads TGCGCCAGCAGCCTCGGGACAGTTAACACAGATACGCAGTATTTT. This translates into CASSLGTVNTDTQYF.

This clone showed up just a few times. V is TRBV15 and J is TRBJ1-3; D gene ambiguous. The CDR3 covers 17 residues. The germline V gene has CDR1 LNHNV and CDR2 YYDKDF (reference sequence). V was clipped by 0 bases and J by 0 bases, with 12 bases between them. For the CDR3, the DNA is TGTGCCACCAGCAGAGATCGAAAGGGATCCTCTGGAAACACCATATATTTT. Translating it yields CATSRDRKGSSGNTIYF.

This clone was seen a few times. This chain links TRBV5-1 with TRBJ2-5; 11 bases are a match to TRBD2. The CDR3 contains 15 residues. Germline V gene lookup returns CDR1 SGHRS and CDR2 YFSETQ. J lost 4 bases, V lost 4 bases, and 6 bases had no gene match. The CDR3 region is CASSRSGGAVETQYF. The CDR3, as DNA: TGCGCCAGCAGCCGTAGCGGGGGGGCGGTAGAGACCCAGTACTTC.

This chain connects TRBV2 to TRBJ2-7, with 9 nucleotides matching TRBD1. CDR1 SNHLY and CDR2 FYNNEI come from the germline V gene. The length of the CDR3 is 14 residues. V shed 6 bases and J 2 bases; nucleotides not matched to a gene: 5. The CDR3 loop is CASRDRDRAYEQYF. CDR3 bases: TGTGCCAGCAGAGACCGGGACAGGGCCTACGAGCAGTACTTC. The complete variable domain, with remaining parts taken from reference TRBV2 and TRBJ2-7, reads EPEVTQTPSHQVTQMGQEVILRCVPISNHLYFYWYRQILGQKVEFLVSFYNNEISEKSEIFDDQFSVERPDGSNFTLKIRSTKLEDSAMYFCASRDRDRAYEQYFGPGTRLTVT.

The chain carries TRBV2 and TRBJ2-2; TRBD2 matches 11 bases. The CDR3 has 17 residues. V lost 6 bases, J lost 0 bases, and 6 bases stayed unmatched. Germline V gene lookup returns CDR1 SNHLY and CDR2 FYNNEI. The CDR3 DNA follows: TGTGCCAGCAGCCGGGGACTAGCGGCTACGAACACCGGGGAGCTGTTTTTT. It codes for CASSRGLAATNTGELFF.

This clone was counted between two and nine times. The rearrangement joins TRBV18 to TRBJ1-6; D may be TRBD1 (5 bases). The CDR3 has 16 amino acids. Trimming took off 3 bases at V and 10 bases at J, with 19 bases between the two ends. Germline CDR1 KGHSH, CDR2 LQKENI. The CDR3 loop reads CASSPRVRGPESPLHF. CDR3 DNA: TGTGCCAGCTCACCTCGGGTCCGGGGCCCCGAATCACCCCTCCACTTT.

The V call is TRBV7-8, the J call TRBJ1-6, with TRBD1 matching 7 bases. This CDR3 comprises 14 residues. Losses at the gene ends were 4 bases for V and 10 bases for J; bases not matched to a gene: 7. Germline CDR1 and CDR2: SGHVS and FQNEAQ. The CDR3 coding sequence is TGTGCCAGCAGCTCCGGACAGGAACTCTCACCCCTCCACTTT. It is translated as CASSSGQELSPLHF.

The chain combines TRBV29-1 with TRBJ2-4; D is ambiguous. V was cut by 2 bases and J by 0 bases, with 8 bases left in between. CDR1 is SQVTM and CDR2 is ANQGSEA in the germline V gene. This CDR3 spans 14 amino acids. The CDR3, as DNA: TGCAGCGTTGAACAGGACCTAGCCAAAAACATTCAGTACTTC. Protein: CSVEQDLAKNIQYF.

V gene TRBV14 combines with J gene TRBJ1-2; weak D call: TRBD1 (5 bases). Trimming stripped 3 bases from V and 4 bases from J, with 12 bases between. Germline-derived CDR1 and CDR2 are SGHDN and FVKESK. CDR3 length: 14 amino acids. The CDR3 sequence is CASSQVAGSYGYTF. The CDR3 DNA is TGTGCCAGCAGCCAGGTTGCAGGGTCCTATGGCTACACCTTC.

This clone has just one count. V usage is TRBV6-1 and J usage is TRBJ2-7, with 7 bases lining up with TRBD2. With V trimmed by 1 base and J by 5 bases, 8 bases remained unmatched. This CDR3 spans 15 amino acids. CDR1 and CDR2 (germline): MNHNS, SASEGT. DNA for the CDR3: TGTGCCAGCAGTGAAGGTAGGCGGGAGTATGACGAGCAGTACTTC. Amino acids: CASSEGRREYDEQYF.

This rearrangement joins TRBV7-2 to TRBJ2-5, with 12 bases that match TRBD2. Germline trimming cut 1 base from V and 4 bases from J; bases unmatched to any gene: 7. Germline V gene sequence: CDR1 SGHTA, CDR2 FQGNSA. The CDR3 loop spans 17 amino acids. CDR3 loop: CASSLVTGLAGPETQYF. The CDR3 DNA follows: TGTGCCAGCAGCTTAGTAACCGGACTAGCGGGGCCAGAGACCCAGTACTTC.

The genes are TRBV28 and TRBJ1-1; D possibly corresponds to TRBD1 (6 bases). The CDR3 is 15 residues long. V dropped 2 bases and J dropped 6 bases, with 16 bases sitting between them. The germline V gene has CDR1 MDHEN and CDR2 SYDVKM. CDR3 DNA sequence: TGTGCCAGCAGTTTAAGGTCGGCAGGGGTAGCTGAAGCTTTCTTT. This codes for CASSLRSAGVAEAFF.

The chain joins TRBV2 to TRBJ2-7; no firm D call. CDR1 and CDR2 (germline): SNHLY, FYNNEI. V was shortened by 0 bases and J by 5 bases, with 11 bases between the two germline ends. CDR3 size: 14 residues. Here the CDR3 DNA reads TGTGCCAGCAGTGAAGCGCTTCTTCTTAACGAGCAGTACTTC. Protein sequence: CASSEALLLNEQYF.

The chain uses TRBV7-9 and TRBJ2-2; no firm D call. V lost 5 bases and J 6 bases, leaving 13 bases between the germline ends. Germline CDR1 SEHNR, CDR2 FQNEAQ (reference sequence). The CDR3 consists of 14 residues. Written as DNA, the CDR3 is TGTGCCAGCAGCCCCATGGCGGCCCCCGGGGAGCTGTTTTTT. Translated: CASSPMAAPGELFF.

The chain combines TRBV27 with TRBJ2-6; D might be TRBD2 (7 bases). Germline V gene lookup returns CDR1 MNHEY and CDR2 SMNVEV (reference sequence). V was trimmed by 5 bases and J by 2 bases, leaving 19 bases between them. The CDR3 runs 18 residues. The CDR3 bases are TGTGCCAGCAGTGCCGGACTAGGGGGTCCCCCTGGGGCCAACGTCCTGACTTTC. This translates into CASSAGLGGPPGANVLTF.

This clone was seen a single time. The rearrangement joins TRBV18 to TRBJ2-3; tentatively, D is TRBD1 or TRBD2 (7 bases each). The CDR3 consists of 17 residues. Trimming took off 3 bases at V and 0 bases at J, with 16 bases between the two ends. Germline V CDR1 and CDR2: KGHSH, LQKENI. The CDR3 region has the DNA TGTGCCAGCTCACCCATTTCAGGGGGGGTAAGCACAGATACGCAGTATTTT. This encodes CASSPISGGVSTDTQYF. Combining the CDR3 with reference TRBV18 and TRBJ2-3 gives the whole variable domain NAGVMQNPRHLVRRRGQEARLRCSPMKGHSHVYWYRQLPEEGLKFMVYLQKENIIDESGMPKERFSAEFPKEGPSILRIQQVVRGDSAAYFCASSPISGGVSTDTQYFGPGTRLTVL.

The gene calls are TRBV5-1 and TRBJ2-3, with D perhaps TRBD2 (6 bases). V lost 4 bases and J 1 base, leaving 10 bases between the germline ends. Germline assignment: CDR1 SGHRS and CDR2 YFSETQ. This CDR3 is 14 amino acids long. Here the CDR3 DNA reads TGCGCCAGCAGCATCGGGACTCGCACAGATACGCAGTATTTT. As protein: CASSIGTRTDTQYF.